This TCR beta chain came from a study of vaccination effects on CD4 cells after COVID-19. Overall study: Both of the two convalescent patients gave a sample, one 16 days and one a week before vaccination. Study-wide results and limits: Clones arising from infection and from vaccination showed marked clonal contraction late after vaccination.

The CDR3 is 9 residues long. The germline V gene has CDR1 KGHDR and CDR2 SFDVKD. TCRdb keeps only in-frame clones here, not all; method: immunoSEQ multiplex PCR. The profile shows nearly 45,000 clones, approximately 70% of them singletons. This clone was recorded once. Its antigen is unidentified. Before sequencing, viral peptide pools were used by the ViraFEST assay to expand antigen-specific CD4+ T cells. CD4+ T cell isolation took place after approximately ten days of culture. PCR-confirmed SARS-CoV-2 infection occurred in the person between March and December 2020. The researchers cultured 1.5 million to 2 million PBMC per well with around 9.2 IU/ml IL-2 and 8 to 10 ug/ml peptides.

The sequenced sample was CD4+ T cells from PBMCs cultured with a peptide pool, obtained before COVID-19 vaccination. The rearrangement joins TRBV24-1 to TRBJ1-2; unclear D gene. This clonotype was obtained from a human donor who had a prior SARS-CoV-2 infection. The CDR3 nucleotides read TGTGCAGGTTGCTATGGCTACACCTTC. Amino acids: CAGCYGYTF.